This TCR beta chain was sequenced for a study of T cell responses to AZD1222 COVID-19 vaccine. The CDR3 runs to 18 residues. The germline V gene has CDR1 SGHVS and CDR2 FQNEAQ. Trimming cost V 1 base and J 1 base, with 17 bases left between them. Second doses were pooled across both intervals (about 4 or about 12 weeks). Worth noting for this clone: Its antigen remains unknown.

Study observations and caveats: Donors were largely white British and mainly female; clonal diversity was possibly underestimated. Spike-specific TCR breadth and depth went up after people got two AZD1222 doses. Baseline seropositivity occurred in only a handful of AZD1222 recipients.

TCRdb keeps only in-frame clones here, not all; method: immunoSEQ multiplex PCR. The data contain 150,000 to 200,000 clones, approximately 90% of them singletons. The TCR sequence derives from an adult who received the AZD1222 COVID-19 vaccine. The sequenced sample was peripheral blood, obtained 28 days after the second AZD1222 dose. The chain employs TRBV7-8 and TRBJ1-5; D possibly corresponds to TRBD1 (5 bases). The CDR3 bases are TGTGCCAGCAGCTTAGAGAACCTAGTACGGGGCAGCAATCAGCCCCAGCATTTT. The encoded protein is CASSLENLVRGSNQPQHF.